The 22 T cell receptor beta chains in this list originate from one sample, sequenced in a study of blood T cells in healthy people across ages. A second about 6 to 12 cycle PCR used barcoded and J-beta primers. TCRdb re-analysed the 5' RACE reads in MiXCR, keeping a single row per CDR3 protein. The table includes 850,000 to 1,000,000 distinct CDR3 sequences, roughly 48% detected once. Sequenced: blood. The receptors were sampled from a man in his thirties or forties in good health.

Written as DNA, the CDR3 is TGCGCCAGCAGCTCCGTCGGGGGTTACAATGAGCAGTTCTTC. Encoded protein: CASSSVGGYNEQFF. The rearrangement links TRBV5-1 to TRBJ2-1, with D perhaps TRBD2 (6 bases). V was pared by 3 bases and J by 4 bases, with 11 bases between. This CDR3 has 14 amino acids. CDR1 is SGHRS and CDR2 is YFSETQ in the germline V gene.

CDR3 bases: TGCAGTGCTAGACCCTACGGGGGCACAGATACGCAGTATTTT. This encodes CSARPYGGTDTQYF. This chain uses TRBV20-1 with TRBJ2-3, with D perhaps matching TRBD2 (5 bases). The CDR3 length is 14 residues. V was shortened by 2 bases and J by 1 base, with 10 bases between the two germline ends. Looked up from germline, CDR1 is DFQATT and CDR2 is SNEGSKA (reference sequence).

This sequence joins TRBV5-1 and TRBJ2-5; TRBD2 matches at 11 bases. Unmatched junction bases numbered 6, after V lost 0 bases and J lost 11 bases. This CDR3 spans 14 amino acids. CDR1 SGHRS and CDR2 YFSETQ come from the germline V gene. The CDR3 sequence: CASSLETSGSEQYF. CDR3 DNA sequence: TGCGCCAGCAGCTTGGAAACTAGCGGGAGTGAGCAGTACTTC.

This clonotype was detected once. Compared with germline, one end of the junction differs, possibly owing to a read error. The CDR3 is CASSQGTSGGNGQFF. The DNA for the CDR3 is TGCGCCAGCAGCCAAGGGACTAGCGGGGGGAATGGGCAGTTCTTC. This chain uses TRBV4-1 with TRBJ2-1; 14 nucleotides align to TRBD2. Germline assignment: CDR1 MGHRA and CDR2 YSYEKL. The CDR3 is made up of 15 amino acids.

In this sample, this clonotype turned up a few times. The chain recombines TRBV7-2 with TRBJ2-3; weak D call: TRBD1 (5 bases). The ends were cut back, 4 bases at V and 7 bases at J, with 12 bases in the middle. The germline V gene encodes CDR1 SGHTA and CDR2 FQGNSA. The CDR3 spans 13 residues. This CDR3 reads CASSSNQGYTQYF. The CDR3 DNA sequence: TGTGCCAGCAGCTCGAACCAGGGATATACGCAGTATTTT.

The genes are TRBV7-2 and TRBJ2-1, with TRBD2 matching over 11 bases. Per the germline V gene, CDR1 is SGHTA and CDR2 is FQGNSA. V was clipped by 5 bases and J by 0 bases; unmatched bases: 6. CDR3 length: 17 amino acids. CDR3 loop: CASSKASGGPSYNEQFF. In nucleotides, the CDR3 is TGTGCCAGCAGCAAGGCTAGCGGGGGGCCCTCCTACAATGAGCAGTTCTTC. The full variable domain, with the rest looked up from reference TRBV7-2 and TRBJ2-1, is GAGVSQSPSNKVTEKGKDVELRCDPISGHTALYWYRQSLGQGLEFLIYFQGNSAPDKSGLPSDRFSAERTGGSVSTLTIQRTQQEDSAVYLCASSKASGGPSYNEQFFGPGTRLTVL.

The chain has TRBV29-1 and TRBJ2-7; the D is unclear. The CDR3 totals 14 residues. V was trimmed by 2 bases and J by 7 bases, leaving 18 bases between them. In germline, CDR1 is SQVTM, CDR2 ANQGSEA. CDR3 sequence: CSVELSRGDNEQYF. CDR3 DNA sequence: TGCAGCGTTGAACTTTCCCGTGGAGACAATGAGCAGTACTTC.

This chain uses TRBV5-1 with TRBJ2-2; D possibly corresponds to TRBD1 (6 bases). Germline V gene data show CDR1 as SGHRS and CDR2 as YFSETQ. The CDR3 is 15 amino acids. V lost 0 bases to trimming and J lost 6 bases, with 12 bases between them. The CDR3 sequence is CASSLVAGDAGELFF. The CDR3 DNA follows: TGCGCCAGCAGCTTGGTGGCAGGGGACGCCGGGGAGCTGTTTTTT.

This chain links TRBV9 with TRBJ2-3; D is possibly TRBD2 (5 bases). Looked up from germline, CDR1 is SGDLS and CDR2 is YYNGEE. The CDR3 covers 15 residues. With 1 base removed from V and 2 bases from J, the gap between germline ends came to 11 bases. DNA of the CDR3: TGTGCCAGCAGCGTACTGGAGGCTTCCACAGATACGCAGTATTTT. This gives the protein CASSVLEASTDTQYF.

The chain carries TRBV29-1 and TRBJ2-7; D is ambiguous. The DNA end is more similar to TRBJ2-5, so the J call may be wrong. This CDR3 is built from 14 residues. Germline CDR1 is SQVTM and CDR2 is ANQGSEA. The CDR3 here is CSVERGGVGETQYF. The CDR3 nucleotides read TGCAGCGTTGAAAGAGGTGGAGTTGGTGAGACCCAGTACTTC.

This clonotype has a handful of counts. The chain couples TRBV4-1 to TRBJ2-1; the D is unclear. The CDR3 length is 14 residues. V was pared by 0 bases and J by 4 bases, with 7 bases between. Germline V gene data show CDR1 as MGHRA and CDR2 as YSYEKL. In DNA, the CDR3 is TGCGCCAGCAGCCAAGATAACCTATACAATGAGCAGTTCTTC. Amino acids: CASSQDNLYNEQFF.

The chain has TRBV20-1 and TRBJ2-3; D perhaps matches TRBD2 (6 bases). V shed 5 bases and J shed 4 bases, with 13 bases lying between them. Germline V CDR1 and CDR2: DFQATT, SNEGSKA (reference sequence). This CDR3 has 13 residues. Written as DNA, the CDR3 is TGCAGTGCTTTCGGGACTGACGCAGATACGCAGTATTTT. It specifies CSAFGTDADTQYF.

The chain links TRBV2 to TRBJ2-7; D may be TRBD1 (6 bases). Deletions cut 6 bases from V and 3 bases from J, with 15 bases between. This CDR3 has 14 amino acids. CDR1 SNHLY and CDR2 FYNNEI come from the germline V gene. CDR3 nucleotides: TGTGCCAGCAGATTGACAGGTTCAGGCTACGAGCAGTACTTC. It translates to CASRLTGSGYEQYF.

Only a few counts were recorded for this clonotype. The V gene is TRBV20-1, the J gene TRBJ2-5, with D perhaps TRBD2 (6 bases). CDR3 length: 13 amino acids. V dropped 4 bases and J dropped 1 base, with 10 bases sitting between them. Per the germline V gene, CDR1 is DFQATT and CDR2 is SNEGSKA (reference sequence). CDR3 DNA sequence: TGCAGTGCTACCGGGACTTTCCAAGAGACCCAGTACTTC. This translates into CSATGTFQETQYF.

This clonotype was detected only once. One base away lies a much larger clone, so this may be a sequencing read error. V usage is TRBV11-2 and J usage is TRBJ2-1; no clear D. The germline V gene has CDR1 SGHAT and CDR2 FQNNGV. This CDR3 has 14 residues. Trimming cost V 2 bases and J 7 bases, with 12 bases left between them. The CDR3 DNA is TGTGCCAGCAGCTTAACGGTTCCGGTGAATGAGCAGTTCTTC. Protein product: CASSLTVPVNEQFF. The entire variable domain, with the rest obtained from reference TRBV11-2 and TRBJ2-1, is as follows: EAGVAQSPRYKIIEKRQSVAFWCNPISGHATLYWYQQILGQGPKLLIQFQNNGVVDDSQLPKDRFSAERLKGVDSTLKIQPAKLEDSAVYLCASSLTVPVNEQFFGPGTRLTVL.

The sample holds a few counts of this clonotype. The chain has TRBV27 and TRBJ2-1, with D unresolved. V was cut by 8 bases and J by 5 bases, with 7 bases left in between. The CDR3 spans 11 residues. Germline assignment: CDR1 MNHEY and CDR2 SMNVEV (reference sequence). DNA for the CDR3: TGTGCCAGCCTGACAAACAATGAGCAGTTCTTC. The encoded protein is CASLTNNEQFF.

In its sample, this clonotype was seen once. The junction differs from germline at one of its ends, possibly a read error. This chain joins TRBV6-5 and TRBJ1-5; 7 bases fit TRBD1. Germline assignment: CDR1 MNHEY and CDR2 SVGAGI. CDR3 size: 16 residues. CDR3: CASSSTTGTAGQLQHF. CDR3 DNA sequence: TGTGCCAGCAGCTCCACGACAGGGACGGCAGGTCAGCTCCAGCATTTT.

This clonotype was detected only once. The chain is built from TRBV19 and TRBJ2-1; TRBD1 aligns across 8 bases. The J call could be wrong; TRBJ2-7 is a better fit for the DNA end. The germline CDR1 and CDR2 sequences are LNHDA and SQIVND (reference sequence). The CDR3 is 15 residues long. The DNA for the CDR3 is TGTGCCAGTAGTATCGGACAGGGTGAAATCTACGAGCAGTACTTC. Translating it yields CASSIGQGEIYEQYF.

This clonotype was recorded at least ten times. The chain employs TRBV7-4 and TRBJ2-7, with D perhaps matching TRBD1 (6 bases). The germline V gene encodes CDR1 SGHVT and CDR2 SQSDAQ. The V end lost 5 bases, the J end lost 0 bases, and 17 bases lay between the germline ends. There are 16 residues in the CDR3. The CDR3 DNA follows: TGTGCCAGCAGCAGACCAGGGGCCTCTCCCTCCTACGAGCAGTACTTC. Amino acid sequence: CASSRPGASPSYEQYF.

This clonotype was seen a handful of times. This rearrangement joins TRBV2 to TRBJ2-5; the match to TRBD1 covers 11 bases. The CDR3 consists of 15 residues. The germline V gene encodes CDR1 SNHLY and CDR2 FYNNEI. The V segment lost 6 bases and the J segment 3 bases; nucleotides outside the gene matches: 6. CDR3 sequence reads: CASRRQGQGEETQYF. The CDR3 DNA sequence: TGTGCCAGCAGAAGACAGGGACAGGGGGAAGAGACCCAGTACTTC.

The J gene is TRBJ2-1, the V gene TRBV7-2, with 8 bases fitting TRBD2. The V gene's germline CDR1 is SGHTA and CDR2 FQGNSA. This CDR3 contains 15 residues. The V gene end was trimmed by 1 base and the J gene end by 8 bases; junction bases not matched to a gene: 7. This chain's CDR3 is CASSLVTGGRYEQFF. The CDR3 region has the DNA TGTGCCAGCAGCTTAGTGACGGGGGGGCGGTATGAGCAGTTCTTC.

The chain recombines TRBV28 with TRBJ2-7, with 7 nucleotides matching TRBD1. The CDR3 sequence is 15 residues long. Trimming took 6 bases from V and 0 from J; bases not matched to a gene: 8. From germline, CDR1 is MDHEN and CDR2 SYDVKM. CDR3 bases: TGTGCCAGCAGCTCCGTTCGACAGGGCTCCTACGAGCAGTACTTC. Protein sequence: CASSSVRQGSYEQYF.